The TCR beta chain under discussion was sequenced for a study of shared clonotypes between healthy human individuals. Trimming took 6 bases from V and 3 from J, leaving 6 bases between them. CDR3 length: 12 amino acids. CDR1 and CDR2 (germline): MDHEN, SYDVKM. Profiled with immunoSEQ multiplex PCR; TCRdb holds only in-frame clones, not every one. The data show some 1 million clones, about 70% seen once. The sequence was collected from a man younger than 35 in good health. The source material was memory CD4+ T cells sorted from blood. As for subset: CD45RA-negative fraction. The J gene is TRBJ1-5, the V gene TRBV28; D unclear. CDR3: CASRTSNQPQHF. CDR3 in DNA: TGTGCCAGCAGGACTTCCAATCAGCCCCAGCATTTT.